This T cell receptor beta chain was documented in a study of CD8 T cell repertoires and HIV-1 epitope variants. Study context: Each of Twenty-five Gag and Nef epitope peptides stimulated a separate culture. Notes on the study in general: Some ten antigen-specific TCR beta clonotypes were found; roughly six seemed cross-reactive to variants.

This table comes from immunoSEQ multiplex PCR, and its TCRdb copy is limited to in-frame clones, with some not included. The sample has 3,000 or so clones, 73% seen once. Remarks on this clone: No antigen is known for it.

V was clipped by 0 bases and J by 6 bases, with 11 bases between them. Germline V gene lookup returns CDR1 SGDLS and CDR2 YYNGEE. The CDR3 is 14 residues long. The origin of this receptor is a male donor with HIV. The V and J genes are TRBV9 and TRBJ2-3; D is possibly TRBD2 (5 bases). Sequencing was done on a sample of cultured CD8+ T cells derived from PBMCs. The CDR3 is CASSVERRGDTQYF. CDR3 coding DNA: TGTGCCAGCAGCGTAGAGAGGAGAGGGGATACGCAGTATTTT.